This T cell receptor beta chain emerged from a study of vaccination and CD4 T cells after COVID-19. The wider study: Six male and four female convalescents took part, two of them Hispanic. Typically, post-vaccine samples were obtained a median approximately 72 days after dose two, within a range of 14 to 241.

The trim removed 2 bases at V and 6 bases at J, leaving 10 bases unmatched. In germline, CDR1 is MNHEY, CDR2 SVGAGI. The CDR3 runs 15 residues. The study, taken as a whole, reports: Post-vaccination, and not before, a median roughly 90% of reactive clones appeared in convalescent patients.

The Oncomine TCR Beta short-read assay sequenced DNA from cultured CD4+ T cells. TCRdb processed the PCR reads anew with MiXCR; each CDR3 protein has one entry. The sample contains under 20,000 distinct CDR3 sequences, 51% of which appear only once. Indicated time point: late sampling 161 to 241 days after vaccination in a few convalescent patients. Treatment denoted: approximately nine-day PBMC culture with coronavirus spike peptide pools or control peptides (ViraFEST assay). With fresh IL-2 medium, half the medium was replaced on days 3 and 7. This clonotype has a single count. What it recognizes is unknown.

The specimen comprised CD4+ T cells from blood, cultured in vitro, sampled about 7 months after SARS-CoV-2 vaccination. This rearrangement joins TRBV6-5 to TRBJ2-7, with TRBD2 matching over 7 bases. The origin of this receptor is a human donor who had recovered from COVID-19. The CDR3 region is CASSYRGDPGIEQYF. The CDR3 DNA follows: TGTGCCAGCAGTTACCGGGGGGATCCGGGGATCGAGCAGTACTTC.